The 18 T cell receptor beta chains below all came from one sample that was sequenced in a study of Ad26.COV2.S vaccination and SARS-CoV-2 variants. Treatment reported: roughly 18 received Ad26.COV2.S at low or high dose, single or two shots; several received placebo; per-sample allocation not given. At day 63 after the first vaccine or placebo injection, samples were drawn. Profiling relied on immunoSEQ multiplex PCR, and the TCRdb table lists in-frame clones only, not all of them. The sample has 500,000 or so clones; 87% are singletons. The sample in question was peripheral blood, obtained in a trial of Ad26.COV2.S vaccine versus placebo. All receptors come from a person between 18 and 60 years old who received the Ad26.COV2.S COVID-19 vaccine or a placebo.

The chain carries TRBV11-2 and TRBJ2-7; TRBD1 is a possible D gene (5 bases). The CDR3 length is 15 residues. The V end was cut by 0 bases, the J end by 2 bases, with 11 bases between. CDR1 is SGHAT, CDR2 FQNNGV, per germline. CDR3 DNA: TGTGCCAGCAGCTTAGATCGTGTCAGGGCCTACGAGCAGTACTTC. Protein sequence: CASSLDRVRAYEQYF.

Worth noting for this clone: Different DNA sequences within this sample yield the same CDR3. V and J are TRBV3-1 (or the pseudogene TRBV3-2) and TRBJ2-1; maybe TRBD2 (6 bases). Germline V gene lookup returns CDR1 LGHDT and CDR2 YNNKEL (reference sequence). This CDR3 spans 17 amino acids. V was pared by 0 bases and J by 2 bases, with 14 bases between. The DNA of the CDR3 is TGTGCCAGCAGCCAAGATCTAGGCGGAGGGCCCTACAATGAGCAGTTCTTC. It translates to CASSQDLGGGPYNEQFF.

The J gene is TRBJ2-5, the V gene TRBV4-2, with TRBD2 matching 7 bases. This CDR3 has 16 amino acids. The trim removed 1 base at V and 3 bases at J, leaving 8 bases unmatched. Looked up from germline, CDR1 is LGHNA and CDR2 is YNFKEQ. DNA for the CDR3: TGTGCCAGCAGCCAAGTAGCGAGCGGGGAGGAAGAGACCCAGTACTTC. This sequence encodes CASSQVASGEEETQYF.

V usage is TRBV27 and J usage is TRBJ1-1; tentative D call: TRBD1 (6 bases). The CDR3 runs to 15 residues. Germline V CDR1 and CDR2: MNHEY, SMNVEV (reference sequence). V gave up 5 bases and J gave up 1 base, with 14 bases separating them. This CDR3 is CASSPVTGANTEAFF. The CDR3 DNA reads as TGTGCCAGCAGTCCGGTGACAGGTGCGAACACTGAAGCTTTCTTT.

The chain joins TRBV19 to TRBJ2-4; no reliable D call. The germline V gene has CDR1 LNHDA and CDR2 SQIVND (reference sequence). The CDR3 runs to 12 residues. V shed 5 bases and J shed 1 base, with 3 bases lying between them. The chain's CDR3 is CASSHAKNIQYF. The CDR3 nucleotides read TGTGCCAGTAGTCATGCCAAAAACATTCAGTACTTC.

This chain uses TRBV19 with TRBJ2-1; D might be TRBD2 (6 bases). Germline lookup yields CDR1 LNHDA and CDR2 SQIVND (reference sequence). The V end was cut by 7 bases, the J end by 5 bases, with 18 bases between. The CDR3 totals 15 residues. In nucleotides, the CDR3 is TGTGCCAGTACCCAGATCGGGACTGAAAACAATGAGCAGTTCTTC. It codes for CASTQIGTENNEQFF.

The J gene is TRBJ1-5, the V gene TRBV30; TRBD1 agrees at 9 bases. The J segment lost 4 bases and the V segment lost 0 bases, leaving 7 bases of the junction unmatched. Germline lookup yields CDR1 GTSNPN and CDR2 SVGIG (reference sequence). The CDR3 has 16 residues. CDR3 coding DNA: TGTGCCTGGAGTGTACGGACAGGGGCTCGAAATCAGCCCCAGCATTTT. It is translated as CAWSVRTGARNQPQHF.

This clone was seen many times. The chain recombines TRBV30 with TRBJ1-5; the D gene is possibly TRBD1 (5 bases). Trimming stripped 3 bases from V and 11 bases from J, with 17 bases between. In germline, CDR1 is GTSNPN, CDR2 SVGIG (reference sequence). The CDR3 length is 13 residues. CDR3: CAWRAQGPGAQHF. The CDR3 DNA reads TGTGCCTGGAGGGCGCAGGGACCCGGGGCCCAGCATTTT.

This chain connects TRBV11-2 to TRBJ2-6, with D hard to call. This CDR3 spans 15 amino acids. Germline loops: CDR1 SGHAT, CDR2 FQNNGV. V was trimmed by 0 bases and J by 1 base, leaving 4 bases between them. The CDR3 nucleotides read TGTGCCAGCAGCTTAGAAGGGTCTGGGGCCAACGTCCTGACTTTC. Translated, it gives CASSLEGSGANVLTF.

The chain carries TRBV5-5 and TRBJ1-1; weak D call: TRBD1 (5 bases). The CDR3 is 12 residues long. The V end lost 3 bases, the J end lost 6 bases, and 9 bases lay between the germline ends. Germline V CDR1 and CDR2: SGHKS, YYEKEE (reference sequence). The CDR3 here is CASSSRGAEAFF. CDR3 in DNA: TGTGCCAGCAGCTCCCGGGGGGCTGAAGCTTTCTTT.

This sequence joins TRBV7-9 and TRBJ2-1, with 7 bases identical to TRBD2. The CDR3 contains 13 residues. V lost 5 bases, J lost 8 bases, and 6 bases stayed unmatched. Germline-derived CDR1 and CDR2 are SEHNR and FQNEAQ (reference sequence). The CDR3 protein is CASSILREDEQFF. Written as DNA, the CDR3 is TGTGCCAGCAGCATACTACGGGAGGATGAGCAGTTCTTC.

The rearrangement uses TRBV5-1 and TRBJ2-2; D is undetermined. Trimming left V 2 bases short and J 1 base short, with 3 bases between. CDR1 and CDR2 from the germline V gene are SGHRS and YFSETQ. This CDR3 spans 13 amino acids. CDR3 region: CASSLLNTGELFF. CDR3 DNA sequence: TGCGCCAGCAGCTTATTGAACACCGGGGAGCTGTTTTTT. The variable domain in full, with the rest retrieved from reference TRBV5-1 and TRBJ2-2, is KAGVTQTPRYLIKTRGQQVTLSCSPISGHRSVSWYQQTPGQGLQFLFEYFSETQRNKGNFPGRFSGRQFSNSRSEMNVSTLELGDSALYLCASSLLNTGELFFGEGSRLTVL.

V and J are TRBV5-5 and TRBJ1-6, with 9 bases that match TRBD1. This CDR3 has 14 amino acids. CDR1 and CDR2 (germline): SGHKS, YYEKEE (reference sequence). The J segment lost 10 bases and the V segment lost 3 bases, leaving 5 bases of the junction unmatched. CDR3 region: CASSWGQGESPLHF. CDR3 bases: TGTGCCAGCAGCTGGGGACAGGGTGAATCACCCCTCCACTTT. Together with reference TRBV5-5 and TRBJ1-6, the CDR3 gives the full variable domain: DAGVTQSPTHLIKTRGQQVTLRCSPISGHKSVSWYQQVLGQGPQFIFQYYEKEERGRGNFPDRFSARQFPNYSSELNVNALLLGDSALYLCASSWGQGESPLHFGNGTRLTVT.

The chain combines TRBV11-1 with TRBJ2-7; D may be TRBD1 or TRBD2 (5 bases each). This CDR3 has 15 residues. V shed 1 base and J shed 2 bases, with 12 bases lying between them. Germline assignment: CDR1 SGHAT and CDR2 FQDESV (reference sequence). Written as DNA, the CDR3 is TGTGCCAGCAGCTTAGGGGACCATTGGGCCTACGAGCAGTACTTC. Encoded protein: CASSLGDHWAYEQYF.

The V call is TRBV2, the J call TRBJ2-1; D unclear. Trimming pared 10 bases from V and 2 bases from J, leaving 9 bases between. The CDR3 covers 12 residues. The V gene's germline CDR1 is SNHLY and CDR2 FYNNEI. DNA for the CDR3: TGTGCCATCCCGGGTCCCTACAATGAGCAGTTCTTC. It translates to CAIPGPYNEQFF.

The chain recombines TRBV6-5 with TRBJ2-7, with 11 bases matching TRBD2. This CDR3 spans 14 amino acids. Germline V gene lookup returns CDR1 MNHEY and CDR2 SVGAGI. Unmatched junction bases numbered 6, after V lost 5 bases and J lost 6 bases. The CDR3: CASSRSGRAFEQYF. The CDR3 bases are TGTGCCAGCAGTCGTAGCGGGAGGGCCTTCGAGCAGTACTTC.

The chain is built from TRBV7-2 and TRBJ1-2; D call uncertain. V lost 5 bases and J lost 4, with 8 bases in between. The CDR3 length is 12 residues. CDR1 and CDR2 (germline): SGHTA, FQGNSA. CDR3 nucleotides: TGTGCCAGCAGCGCTCAGACCTATGGCTACACCTTC. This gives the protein CASSAQTYGYTF.

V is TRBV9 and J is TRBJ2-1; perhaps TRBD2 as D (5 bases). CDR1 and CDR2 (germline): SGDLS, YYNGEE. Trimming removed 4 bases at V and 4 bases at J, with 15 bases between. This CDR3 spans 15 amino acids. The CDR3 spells CASSRQRNSYNEQFF. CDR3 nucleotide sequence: TGTGCCAGCAGCCGCCAGCGGAACTCATACAATGAGCAGTTCTTC.